The source of this T cell receptor beta chain is a study of blood T cell dynamics during melanoma immunotherapy. Whole-study context: Standard first-line treatment here was pembrolizumab or nivolumab plus ipilimumab in metastatic melanoma. Study-wide results and caveats: Unlike progressors, later disease-control patients had W3 repertoires gaining clonality or diversity.

Note on this clone: The antigen remains undetermined.

Noted time point: week 3, after first cycle of checkpoint inhibitor. No patient had earlier systemic cancer treatment, concurrent immunosuppressants, or another active cancer. CDR3 length: 13 residues. V shed 8 bases and J 4 bases; nucleotides not matched to a gene: 6. Germline V gene lookup returns CDR1 LNHDA and CDR2 SQIVND (reference sequence). Every bulk PBMC sample received the same 350 ng of DNA. Profiled with immunoSEQ multiplex PCR; TCRdb holds only in-frame clones, not every one. The sample lists some 11,000 clones; about nine tenths were seen once. This TCR was recovered from a human donor with melanoma. V usage is TRBV19 and J usage is TRBJ2-3; 7 bases line up with TRBD2. Here the sequenced sample was blood, taken from a patient treated with checkpoint blockade. The CDR3 bases are TGTGCCAGTGGTACGGGGGGTCCAGATACGCAGTATTTT. Translating gives CASGTGGPDTQYF.